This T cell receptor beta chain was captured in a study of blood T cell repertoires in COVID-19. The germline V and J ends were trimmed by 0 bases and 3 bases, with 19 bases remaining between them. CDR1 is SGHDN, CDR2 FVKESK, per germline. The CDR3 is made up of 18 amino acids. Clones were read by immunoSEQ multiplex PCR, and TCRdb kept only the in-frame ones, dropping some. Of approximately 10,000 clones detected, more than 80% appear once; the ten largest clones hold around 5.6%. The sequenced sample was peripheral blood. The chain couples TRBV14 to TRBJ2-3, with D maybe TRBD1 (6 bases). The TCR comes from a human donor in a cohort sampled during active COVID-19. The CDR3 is CASSQDWVRGAGTDTQYF. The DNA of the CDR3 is TGTGCCAGCAGCCAAGATTGGGTCAGGGGTGCAGGAACAGATACGCAGTATTTT.